The present T cell receptor (beta chain) was sequenced within a study of T cell responses to AZD1222 COVID-19 vaccine. General observations from the study: Spike-spanning, vaccine-associated CD4 TCRs were dominant at 160-218 and 743-854. White British people made up most donors, females outnumbered males, and clonal diversity was possibly underestimated. Two doses of AZD1222 preceded a rise in Spike-specific TCR breadth and depth.

Pooling covered second doses at about 4 or about 12 weeks. The CDR3 is 12 amino acids. V lost 3 bases and J lost 5, with 4 bases in between. The V gene's germline CDR1 is MDHEN and CDR2 SYDVKM. Profiling relied on immunoSEQ multiplex PCR, and the TCRdb table lists in-frame clones only, not all of them. The sample comprises 140,000 or so clones, around 90% of which are singletons, and 2.5% to 3.5% rests with the top ten. About this clone: The target antigen is unknown.

The rearrangement links TRBV28 to TRBJ1-4; D is undetermined. The sample here was peripheral blood, taken 28 days after the second AZD1222 dose. The TCR comes from an adult who received the AZD1222 COVID-19 vaccine. The CDR3 loop is CASSLVNEKLFF. CDR3 sequence (DNA): TGTGCCAGCAGTTTGGTCAATGAAAAACTGTTTTTT.